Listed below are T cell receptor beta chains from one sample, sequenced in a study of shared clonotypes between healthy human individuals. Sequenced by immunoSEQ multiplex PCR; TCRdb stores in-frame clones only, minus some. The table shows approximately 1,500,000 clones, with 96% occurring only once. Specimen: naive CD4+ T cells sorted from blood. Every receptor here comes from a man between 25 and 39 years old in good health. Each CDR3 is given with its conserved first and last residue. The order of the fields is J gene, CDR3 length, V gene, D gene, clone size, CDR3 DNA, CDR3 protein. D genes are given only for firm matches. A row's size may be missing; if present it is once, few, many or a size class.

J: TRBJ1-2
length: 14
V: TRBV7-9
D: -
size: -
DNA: TGTGCCAGCAGCTTAGGAGGTTTCAACTATGGCTACACCTTC
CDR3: CASSLGGFNYGYTF

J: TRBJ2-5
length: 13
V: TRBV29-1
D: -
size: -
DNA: TGCAGCGTTGACATGGGGTTAGGAGAGACCCAGTACTTC
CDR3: CSVDMGLGETQYF

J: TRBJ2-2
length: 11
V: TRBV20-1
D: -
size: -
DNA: TGCAGTGGGCGGAACACCGGGGAGCTGTTTTTT
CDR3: CSGRNTGELFF

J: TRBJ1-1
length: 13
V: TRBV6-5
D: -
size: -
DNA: TGTGCCAGCCGCCCCGGGCTTTTCGTAGAAGCTTTCTTT
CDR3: CASRPGLFVEAFF

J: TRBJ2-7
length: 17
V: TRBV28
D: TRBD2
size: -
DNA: TGTGCCAGCAGTTTTGTGCTAGCGGGAGAGAAAAACTACGAGCAGTACTTC
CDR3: CASSFVLAGEKNYEQYF

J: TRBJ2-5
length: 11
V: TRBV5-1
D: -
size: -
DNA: TGCGCCAGCAGCACCGAAGAGACCCAGTACTTC
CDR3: CASSTEETQYF

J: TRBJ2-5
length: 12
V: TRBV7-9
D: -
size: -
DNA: TGTGCCAGCAGCTTAGGCCAACAGACCCAGTACTTC
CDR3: CASSLGQQTQYF

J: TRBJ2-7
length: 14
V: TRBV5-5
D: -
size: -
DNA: TGTGCCAGCAGCCCCGGTCGCAGCTCCTACGAGCAGTACTTC
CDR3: CASSPGRSSYEQYF

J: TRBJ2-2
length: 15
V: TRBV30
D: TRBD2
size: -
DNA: TGTGCCTGGGGGGCCCTAGCGGGAGGGCCCGGGGAGCTGTTTTTT
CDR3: CAWGALAGGPGELFF

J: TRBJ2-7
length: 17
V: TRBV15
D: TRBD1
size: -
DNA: TGTGCCACCAGCAGAGATAAAGGGGACAGGGGGCCATACGAGCAGTACTTC
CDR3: CATSRDKGDRGPYEQYF

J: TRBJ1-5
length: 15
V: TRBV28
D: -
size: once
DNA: TGTGCCAGCAGTTTTGGGGGGCCGAACAATCAGCCCCAGCATTTT
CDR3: CASSFGGPNNQPQHF

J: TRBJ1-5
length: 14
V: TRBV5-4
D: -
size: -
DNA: TGTGCCAGCAGCTTGGGTGGTCCACCGCAGCCCCAGCATTTT
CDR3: CASSLGGPPQPQHF

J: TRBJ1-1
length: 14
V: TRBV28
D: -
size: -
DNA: TGTGCCATCCAAGGGGACGTCTCGAACACTGAAGCTTTCTTT
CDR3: CAIQGDVSNTEAFF

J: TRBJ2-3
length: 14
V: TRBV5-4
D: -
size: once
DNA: TGTGCCAGCAGCTTGGAGCCGGATGCGGATACGCAGTATTTT
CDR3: CASSLEPDADTQYF

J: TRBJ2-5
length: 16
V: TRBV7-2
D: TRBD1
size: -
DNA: TGTGCCAGCAGCCAAAGGGGGACAGGGGGCCAAGAGACCCAGTACTTC
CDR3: CASSQRGTGGQETQYF

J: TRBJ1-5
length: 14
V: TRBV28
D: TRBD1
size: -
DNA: TGTGCCAGCATCCAACAGGGGTTAGGTCAGCCCCAGCATTTT
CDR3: CASIQQGLGQPQHF

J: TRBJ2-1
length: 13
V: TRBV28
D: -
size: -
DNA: TGTGCCAGCAGTATAACAGTAAACAATGAGCAGTTCTTC
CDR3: CASSITVNNEQFF

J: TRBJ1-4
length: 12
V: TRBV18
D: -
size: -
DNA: TGTGCCAGCTCAAGCTCGGGAGAAAAACTGTTTTTT
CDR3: CASSSSGEKLFF

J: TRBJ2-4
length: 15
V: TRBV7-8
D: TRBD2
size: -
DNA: TGTGCCAGCGTTGAGGGAGGGCCGGGTTTTCAGGTTCAGTACTTC
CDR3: CASVEGGPGFQVQYF

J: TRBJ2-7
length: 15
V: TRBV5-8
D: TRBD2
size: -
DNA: TGTGCCAGCAGCCGCAACCGGGACTACTCCTACGAGCAGTACTTC
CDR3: CASSRNRDYSYEQYF

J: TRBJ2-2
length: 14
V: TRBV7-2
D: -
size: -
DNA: TGTGCCAGCAGCTTAGCAGGACTCGCCGGGGAGCTGTTTTTT
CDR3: CASSLAGLAGELFF

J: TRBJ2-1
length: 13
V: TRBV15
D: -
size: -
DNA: TGTGCCACCAGCACTAGCGTGTACAATGAGCAGTTCTTC
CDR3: CATSTSVYNEQFF

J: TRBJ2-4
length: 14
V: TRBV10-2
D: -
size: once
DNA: TGCGCCAGCAGTGCGTCCAGGGCGAAAGACATTCAGTACTTC
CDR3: CASSASRAKDIQYF

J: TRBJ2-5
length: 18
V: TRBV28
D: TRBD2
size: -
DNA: TGTGCCAGCACGTCCCCCCACGGACTAGCGGGAGTTTCAGAGACCCAGTACTTC
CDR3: CASTSPHGLAGVSETQYF

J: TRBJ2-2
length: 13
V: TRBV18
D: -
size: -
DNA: TGTGCCAGCTCGCCCCAGGGCACCGGGGAGCTGTTTTTT
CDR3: CASSPQGTGELFF

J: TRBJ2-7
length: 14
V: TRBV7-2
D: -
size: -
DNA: TGTGCCAGCAGCTCCGCGGGTCGTGCCTACGAGCAGTACTTC
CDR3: CASSSAGRAYEQYF

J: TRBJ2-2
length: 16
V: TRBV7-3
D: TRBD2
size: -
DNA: TGTGCCAGCAGGATAGCGGGAGAACTTCTCACCGGGGAGCTGTTTTTT
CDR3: CASRIAGELLTGELFF

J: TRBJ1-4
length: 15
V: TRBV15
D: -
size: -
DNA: TGTGCCACCAGCGTCGAGGCCTCAACTAATGAAAAACTGTTTTTT
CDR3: CATSVEASTNEKLFF

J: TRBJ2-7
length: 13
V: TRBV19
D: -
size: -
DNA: TGTGCCAGTAGTAGACGGAGCTCCTACGAGCAGTACTTC
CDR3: CASSRRSSYEQYF

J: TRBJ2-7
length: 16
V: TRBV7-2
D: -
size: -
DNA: TGTGCCAGCAGCCTGGGTAGGGGCTGGGTTCTCTCCGAGCAGTACTTC
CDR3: CASSLGRGWVLSEQYF

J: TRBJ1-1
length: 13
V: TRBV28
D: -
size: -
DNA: TGTGCCAGCAGTTACGGGTTCAGCACTGAAGCTTTCTTT
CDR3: CASSYGFSTEAFF

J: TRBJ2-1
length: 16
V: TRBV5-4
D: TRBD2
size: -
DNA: TGTGCCAGCAGTCGACTAGCGGGAGGGCCAAGGAATGAGCAGTTCTTC
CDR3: CASSRLAGGPRNEQFF

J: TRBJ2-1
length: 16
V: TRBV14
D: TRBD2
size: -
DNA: TGTGCCAGCAGCCAAGATGGCGGGAGCACCTACAATGAGCAGTTCTTC
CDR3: CASSQDGGSTYNEQFF

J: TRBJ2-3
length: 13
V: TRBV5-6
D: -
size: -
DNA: TGTGCCAGCAGCTTGGGACCAATGGATACGCAGTATTTT
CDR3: CASSLGPMDTQYF

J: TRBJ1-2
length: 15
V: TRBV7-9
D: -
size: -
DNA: TGTGCCAGCAGTGCGGACAGACTTAGTTATTATGGCTACACCTTC
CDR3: CASSADRLSYYGYTF

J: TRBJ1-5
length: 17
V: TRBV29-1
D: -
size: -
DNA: TGCAGCGTTGGTCGGACAGCCCACGTTGATAGCAATCAGCCCCAGCATTTT
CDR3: CSVGRTAHVDSNQPQHF

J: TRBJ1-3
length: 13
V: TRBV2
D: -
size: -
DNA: TGTGCCAGCAGTGATAACCTCATAAACACCATATATTTT
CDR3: CASSDNLINTIYF

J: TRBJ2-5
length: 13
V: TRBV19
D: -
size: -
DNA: TGTGCCAGTAGTACGACTGGACAAGAGACCCAGTACTTC
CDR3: CASSTTGQETQYF

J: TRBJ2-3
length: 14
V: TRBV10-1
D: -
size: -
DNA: TGCGCCAGCAGCCGCGCGGGACTCACAGATACGCAGTATTTT
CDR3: CASSRAGLTDTQYF

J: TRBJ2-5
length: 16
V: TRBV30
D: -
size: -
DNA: TGTGCCTGGAGTGTAGCCCCGGTGGGGCGACAAGAGACCCAGTACTTC
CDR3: CAWSVAPVGRQETQYF

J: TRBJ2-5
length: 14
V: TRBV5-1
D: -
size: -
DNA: TGCGCCAGCAGCTTGACACCGTACCAAGAGACCCAGTACTTC
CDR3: CASSLTPYQETQYF

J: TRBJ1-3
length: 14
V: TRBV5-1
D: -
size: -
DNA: TGCGCCAGCAGCTTGGGGGCTGCTGGAAACACCATATATTTT
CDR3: CASSLGAAGNTIYF

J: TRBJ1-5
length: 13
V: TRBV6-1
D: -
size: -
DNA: TGTGCCAGCAGAGGACAGTCTAGTCAGCCCCAGCATTTT
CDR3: CASRGQSSQPQHF

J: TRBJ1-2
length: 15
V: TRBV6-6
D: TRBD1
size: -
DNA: TGTGCCAGCAGCTCTATCGACAGGGCGACCTATGGCTACACCTTC
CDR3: CASSSIDRATYGYTF

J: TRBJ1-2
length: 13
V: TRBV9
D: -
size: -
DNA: TGTGCCAGCAGCGTTTTAACAGGGAATGGCTACACCTTC
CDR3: CASSVLTGNGYTF

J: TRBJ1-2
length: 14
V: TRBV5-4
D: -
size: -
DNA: TGTGCCAGCAGCTCAAAGACAGGCAACAATGGCTACACCTTC
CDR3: CASSSKTGNNGYTF

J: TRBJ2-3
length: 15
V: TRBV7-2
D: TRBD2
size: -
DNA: TGTGCCAGCAGCCGGACTAGCGGGAAACCAGATACGCAGTATTTT
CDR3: CASSRTSGKPDTQYF

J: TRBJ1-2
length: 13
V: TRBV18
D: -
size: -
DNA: TGTGCCAGCTCACCCAAGGACGGCCGGGGCTACACCTTC
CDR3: CASSPKDGRGYTF

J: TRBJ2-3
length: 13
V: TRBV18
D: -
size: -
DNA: TGTGCCAGCTCACGGGACCTCACAGATACGCAGTATTTT
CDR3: CASSRDLTDTQYF

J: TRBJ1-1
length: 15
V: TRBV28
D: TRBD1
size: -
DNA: TGTGCCAGCAGTTTTGGGGACAGGGTGAACACTGAAGCTTTCTTT
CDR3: CASSFGDRVNTEAFF

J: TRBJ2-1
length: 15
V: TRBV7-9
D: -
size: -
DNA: TGTGCCAGCAGCTTAGCGGGCGGTCGTTACAATGAGCAGTTCTTC
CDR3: CASSLAGGRYNEQFF

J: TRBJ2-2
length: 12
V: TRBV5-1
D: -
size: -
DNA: TGCGCCAGCAGCTTCGGGACCGGGGAGCTGTTTTTT
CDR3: CASSFGTGELFF

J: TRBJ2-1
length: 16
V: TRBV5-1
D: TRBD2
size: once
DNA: TGCGCCAGCAGTCCAATAACTAGCGGGAGCGCGGGAGAGCAGTTCTTC
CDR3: CASSPITSGSAGEQFF

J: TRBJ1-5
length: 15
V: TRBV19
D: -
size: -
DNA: TGTGCCAGTAGTATAGATTGGGCGGGGAACCAGCCCCAGCATTTT
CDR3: CASSIDWAGNQPQHF

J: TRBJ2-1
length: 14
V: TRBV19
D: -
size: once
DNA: TGTGCCAGTAGTTCACCCGGGTATAAGGTTGCGCAGTTCTTC
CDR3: CASSSPGYKVAQFF